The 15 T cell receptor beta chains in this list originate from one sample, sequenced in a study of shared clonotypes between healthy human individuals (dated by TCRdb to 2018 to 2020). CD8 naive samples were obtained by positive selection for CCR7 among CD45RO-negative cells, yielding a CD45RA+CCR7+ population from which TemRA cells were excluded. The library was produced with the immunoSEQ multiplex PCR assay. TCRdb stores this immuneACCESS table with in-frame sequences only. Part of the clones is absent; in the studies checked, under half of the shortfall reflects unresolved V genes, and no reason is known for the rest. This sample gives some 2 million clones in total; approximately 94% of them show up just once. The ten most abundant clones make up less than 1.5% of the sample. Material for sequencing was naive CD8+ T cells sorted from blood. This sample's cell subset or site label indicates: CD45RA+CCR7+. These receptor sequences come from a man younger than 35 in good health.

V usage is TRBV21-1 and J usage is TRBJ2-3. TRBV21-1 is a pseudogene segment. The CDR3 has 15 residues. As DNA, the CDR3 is TGTGCCAGCAGCAAAAGGCCCGGCGGCACAGATACGCAGTATTTT. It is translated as CASSKRPGGTDTQYF.

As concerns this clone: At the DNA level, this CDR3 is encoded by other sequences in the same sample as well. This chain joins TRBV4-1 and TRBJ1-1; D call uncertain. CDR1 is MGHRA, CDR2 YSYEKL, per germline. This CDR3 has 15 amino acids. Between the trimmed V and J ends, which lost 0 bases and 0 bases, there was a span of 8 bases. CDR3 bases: TGCGCCAGCAGCCAAGATCCGGGAATGAACACTGAAGCTTTCTTT. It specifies CASSQDPGMNTEAFF.

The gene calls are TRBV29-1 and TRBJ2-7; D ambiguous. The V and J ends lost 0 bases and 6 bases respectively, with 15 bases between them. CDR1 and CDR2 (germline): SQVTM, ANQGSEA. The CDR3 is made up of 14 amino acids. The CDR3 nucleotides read TGCAGCGTTGAAGATGGCGCCCGTAGGCGCGAGCAGTACTTC. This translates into CSVEDGARRREQYF.

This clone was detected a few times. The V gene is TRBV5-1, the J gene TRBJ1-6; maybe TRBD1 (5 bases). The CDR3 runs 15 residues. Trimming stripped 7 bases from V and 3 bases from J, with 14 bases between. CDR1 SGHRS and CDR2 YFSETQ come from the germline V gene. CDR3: CASREGADYNSPLHF. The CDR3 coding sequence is TGCGCCAGCCGAGAAGGGGCGGACTATAATTCACCCCTCCACTTT. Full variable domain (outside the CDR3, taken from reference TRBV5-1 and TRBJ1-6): KAGVTQTPRYLIKTRGQQVTLSCSPISGHRSVSWYQQTPGQGLQFLFEYFSETQRNKGNFPGRFSGRQFSNSRSEMNVSTLELGDSALYLCASREGADYNSPLHFGNGTRLTVT.

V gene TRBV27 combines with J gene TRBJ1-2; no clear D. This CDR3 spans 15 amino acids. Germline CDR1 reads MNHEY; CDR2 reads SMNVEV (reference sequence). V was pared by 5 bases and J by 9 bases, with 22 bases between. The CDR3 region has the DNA TGTGCCAGCAGTCCCCTGACGTGGGGAGGCGAGCGCTACACCTTC. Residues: CASSPLTWGGERYTF.

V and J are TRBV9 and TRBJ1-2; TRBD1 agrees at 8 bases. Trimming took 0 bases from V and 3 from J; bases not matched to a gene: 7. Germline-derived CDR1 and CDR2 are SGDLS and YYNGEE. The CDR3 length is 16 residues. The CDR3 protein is CASSVEGTGTYYGYTF. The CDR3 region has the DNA TGTGCCAGCAGCGTAGAAGGGACAGGTACTTACTATGGCTACACCTTC. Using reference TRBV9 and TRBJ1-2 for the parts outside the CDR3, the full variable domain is DSGVTQTPKHLITATGQRVTLRCSPRSGDLSVYWYQQSLDQGLQFLIQYYNGEERAKGNILERFSAQQFPDLHSELNLSSLELGDSALYFCASSVEGTGTYYGYTFGSGTRLTVV.

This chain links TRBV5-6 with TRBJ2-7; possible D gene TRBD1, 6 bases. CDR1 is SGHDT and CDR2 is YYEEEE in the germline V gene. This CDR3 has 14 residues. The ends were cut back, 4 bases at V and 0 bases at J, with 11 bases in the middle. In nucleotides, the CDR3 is TGTGCCAGCAGCCCAACAGGGTTCTCCTACGAGCAGTACTTC. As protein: CASSPTGFSYEQYF.

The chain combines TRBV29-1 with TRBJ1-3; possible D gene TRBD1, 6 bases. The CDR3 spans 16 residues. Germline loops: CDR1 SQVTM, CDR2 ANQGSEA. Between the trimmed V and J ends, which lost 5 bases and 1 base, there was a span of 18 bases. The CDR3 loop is CSVWGHPDESGNTIYF. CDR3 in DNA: TGCAGCGTTTGGGGACACCCGGACGAATCTGGAAACACCATATATTTT.

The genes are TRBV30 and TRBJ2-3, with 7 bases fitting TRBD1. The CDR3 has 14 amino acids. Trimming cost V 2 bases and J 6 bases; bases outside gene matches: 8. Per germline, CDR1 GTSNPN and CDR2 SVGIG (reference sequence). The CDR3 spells CAWSRTGVVDTQYF. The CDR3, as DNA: TGTGCCTGGAGTCGTACAGGGGTCGTCGATACGCAGTATTTT.

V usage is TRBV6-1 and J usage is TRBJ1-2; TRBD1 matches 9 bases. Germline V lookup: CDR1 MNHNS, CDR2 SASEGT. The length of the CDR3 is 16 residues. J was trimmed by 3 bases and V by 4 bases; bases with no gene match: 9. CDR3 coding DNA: TGTGCCAGCAGTGCCGAAGACAGGACAGGGGACTATGGCTACACCTTC. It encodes CASSAEDRTGDYGYTF.

For the CDR3, the DNA is TGTGCCAGCGAGGAGGAAGAGACCCAGTACTTC. Amino acid sequence: CASEEEETQYF. J is TRBJ2-5 and V is TRBV2; maybe TRBD2 (5 bases). The V end was cut by 8 bases, the J end by 3 bases, with 7 bases between. This CDR3 spans 11 amino acids. The V gene's germline CDR1 is SNHLY and CDR2 FYNNEI.

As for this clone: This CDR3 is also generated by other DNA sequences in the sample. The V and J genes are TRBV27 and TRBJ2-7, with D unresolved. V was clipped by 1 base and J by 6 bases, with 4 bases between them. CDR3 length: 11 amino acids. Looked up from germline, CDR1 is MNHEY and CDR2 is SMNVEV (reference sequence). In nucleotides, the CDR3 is TGTGCCAGCAGTTTATATGGCGAGCAGTACTTC. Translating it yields CASSLYGEQYF.

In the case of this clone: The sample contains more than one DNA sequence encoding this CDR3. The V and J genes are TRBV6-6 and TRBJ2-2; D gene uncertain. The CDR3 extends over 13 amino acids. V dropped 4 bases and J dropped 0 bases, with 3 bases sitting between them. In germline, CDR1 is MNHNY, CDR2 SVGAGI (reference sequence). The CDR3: CASSSANTGELFF. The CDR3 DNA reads TGTGCCAGCAGTTCGGCGAACACCGGGGAGCTGTTTTTT.

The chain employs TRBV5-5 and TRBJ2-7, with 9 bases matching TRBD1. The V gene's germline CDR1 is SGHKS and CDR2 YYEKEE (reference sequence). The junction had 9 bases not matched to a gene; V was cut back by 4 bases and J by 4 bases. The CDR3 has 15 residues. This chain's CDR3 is CASSAKDRGYYEQYF. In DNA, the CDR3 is TGTGCCAGCAGCGCCAAGGACAGGGGATATTACGAGCAGTACTTC.

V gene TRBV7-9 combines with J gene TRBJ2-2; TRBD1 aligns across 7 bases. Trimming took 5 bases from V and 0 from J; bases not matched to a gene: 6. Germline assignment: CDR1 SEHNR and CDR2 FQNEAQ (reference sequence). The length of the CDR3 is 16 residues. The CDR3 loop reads CASSPGTAANTGELFF. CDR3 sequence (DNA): TGTGCCAGCAGCCCTGGGACAGCAGCGAACACCGGGGAGCTGTTTTTT.